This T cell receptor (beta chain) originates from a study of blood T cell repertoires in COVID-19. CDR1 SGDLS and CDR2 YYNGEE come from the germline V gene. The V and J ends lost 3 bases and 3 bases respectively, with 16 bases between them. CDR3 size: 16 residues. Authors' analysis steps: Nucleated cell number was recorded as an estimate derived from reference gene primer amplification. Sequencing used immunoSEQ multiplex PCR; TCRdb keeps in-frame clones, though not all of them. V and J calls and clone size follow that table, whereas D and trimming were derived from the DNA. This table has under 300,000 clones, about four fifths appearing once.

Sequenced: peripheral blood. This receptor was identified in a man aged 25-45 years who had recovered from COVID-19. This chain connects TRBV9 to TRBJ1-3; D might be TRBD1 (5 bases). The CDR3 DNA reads TGTGCCAGCAGCGAGAGACAGAGCCAAGGTGGAAACACCATATATTTT. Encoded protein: CASSERQSQGGNTIYF.